One and the same sample provided the 10 T cell receptor beta chains below, sequenced in a study of shared clonotypes between healthy human individuals. Data came from immunoSEQ multiplex PCR; TCRdb stores just in-frame clones and leaves some out. The table shows roughly 2,500,000 clones, with under 95% occurring only once. Sequencing used naive CD4+ T cells from PBMCs. This sample's subset: CD45RA+ positively selected. The receptors come from a man between 18 and 35 years old in good health. Some clones in this sample may be carry-over from other donors' samples.

This clone was picked up one time. This chain joins TRBV7-3 and TRBJ2-1; weak D call: TRBD2 (5 bases). Between the trimmed V and J ends, which lost 8 bases and 5 bases, there was a span of 16 bases. The CDR3 spans 14 residues. CDR1 is SGHTA, CDR2 FQGTGA, per germline. The DNA for the CDR3 is TGTGCCAGCGGGAGAGGCGGTGGGCACAATGAGCAGTTCTTC. This codes for CASGRGGGHNEQFF.

The genes are TRBV7-9 and TRBJ2-2; D might be TRBD2 (5 bases). Germline loops: CDR1 SEHNR, CDR2 FQNEAQ (reference sequence). V lost 2 bases, J lost 8 bases, and 9 bases lay in between. The CDR3 has 13 residues. CDR3 sequence reads: CASSLYTGGELFF. The DNA of the CDR3 is TGTGCCAGCAGCTTATATACGGGAGGGGAGCTGTTTTTT. Drawing the rest from reference TRBV7-9 and TRBJ2-2, the complete variable domain is DTGVSQNPRHKITKRGQNVTFRCDPISEHNRLYWYRQTLGQGPEFLTYFQNEAQLEKSRLLSDRFSAERPKGSFSTLEIQRTEQGDSAMYLCASSLYTGGELFFGEGSRLTVL.

The chain carries TRBV7-9 and TRBJ1-4, with D maybe TRBD1 (5 bases). CDR1 and CDR2 (germline): SEHNR, FQNEAQ (reference sequence). The CDR3 is made up of 15 amino acids. The V and J ends lost 5 bases and 6 bases respectively, with 16 bases between them. The CDR3 coding sequence is TGTGCCAGCAGCCAAGAGGGGAGGGAATATGAAAAACTGTTTTTT. Translation gives CASSQEGREYEKLFF.

J is TRBJ2-5 and V is TRBV5-8, with a weak D call TRBD1 (6 bases). Trimming left V 0 bases short and J 5 bases short, with 14 bases between. The CDR3 extends over 15 amino acids. CDR1 SGHTS and CDR2 YDEGEE come from the germline V gene. CDR3 nucleotides: TGTGCCAGCAGCTTGGGCAGGGGAGCGTGGGAGACCCAGTACTTC. Translating gives CASSLGRGAWETQYF.

V and J are TRBV21-1 and TRBJ2-7; the table's TRBD1 call for D was not verified on the DNA. TRBV21-1 is labeled a pseudogene. The CDR3 covers 15 residues. CDR3 bases: TGTGCCAGCAGCAAAGTGACAGGGACCTCCTACGAGCAGTACTTC. Translated, it gives CASSKVTGTSYEQYF.

The J gene is TRBJ2-1, the V gene TRBV5-5; 14 bases align to TRBD2. Trimming took 3 bases from V and 9 from J; bases not matched to a gene: 8. Germline assignment: CDR1 SGHKS and CDR2 YYEKEE (reference sequence). The CDR3 is 16 residues long. This CDR3 is CASSWGTSGRVGEQFF. As DNA, the CDR3 is TGTGCCAGCAGCTGGGGGACTAGCGGGAGAGTGGGTGAGCAGTTCTTC.

The V gene is TRBV19, the J gene TRBJ1-2; 10 bases match TRBD1. The CDR3 length is 18 residues. The J segment lost 2 bases and the V segment lost 6 bases, leaving 15 bases of the junction unmatched. Germline V gene lookup returns CDR1 LNHDA and CDR2 SQIVND (reference sequence). The CDR3 reads CASRTKGTGEYLNYGYTF. Written as DNA, the CDR3 is TGTGCCAGTAGAACGAAGGGGACAGGGGAGTATCTAAACTATGGCTACACCTTC.

The genes are TRBV9 and TRBJ1-1; D may be TRBD1 (6 bases). The CDR3 spans 14 residues. Trimming stripped 3 bases from V and 4 bases from J, with 13 bases between. The germline CDR1 and CDR2 sequences are SGDLS and YYNGEE. The CDR3 here is CASSEQGRGTEAFF. In DNA, the CDR3 is TGTGCCAGCAGCGAACAGGGTAGGGGCACTGAAGCTTTCTTT.

With regard to this clone: At the DNA level, this CDR3 is encoded by other sequences in the same sample as well. This chain uses TRBV5-1 with TRBJ2-5, with D perhaps TRBD1 or TRBD2 (5 bases each). Germline V gene sequence: CDR1 SGHRS, CDR2 YFSETQ. The CDR3 runs 14 residues. V lost 3 bases and J 5 bases, leaving 14 bases between the germline ends. As DNA, the CDR3 is TGCGCCAGCAGCTCCGGGACCCCGGGGGAGACCCAGTACTTC. Translation: CASSSGTPGETQYF.

The V gene is TRBV6-1, the J gene TRBJ2-7, with D perhaps matching TRBD1 (6 bases). Germline loops: CDR1 MNHNS, CDR2 SASEGT. CDR3 size: 14 residues. Trimming removed 1 base at V and 13 bases at J, with 20 bases between. CDR3 coding DNA: TGTGCCAGCAGTGAAGGCCCTGGACAGTCGGGCTTTTACTTC. Its protein is CASSEGPGQSGFYF.